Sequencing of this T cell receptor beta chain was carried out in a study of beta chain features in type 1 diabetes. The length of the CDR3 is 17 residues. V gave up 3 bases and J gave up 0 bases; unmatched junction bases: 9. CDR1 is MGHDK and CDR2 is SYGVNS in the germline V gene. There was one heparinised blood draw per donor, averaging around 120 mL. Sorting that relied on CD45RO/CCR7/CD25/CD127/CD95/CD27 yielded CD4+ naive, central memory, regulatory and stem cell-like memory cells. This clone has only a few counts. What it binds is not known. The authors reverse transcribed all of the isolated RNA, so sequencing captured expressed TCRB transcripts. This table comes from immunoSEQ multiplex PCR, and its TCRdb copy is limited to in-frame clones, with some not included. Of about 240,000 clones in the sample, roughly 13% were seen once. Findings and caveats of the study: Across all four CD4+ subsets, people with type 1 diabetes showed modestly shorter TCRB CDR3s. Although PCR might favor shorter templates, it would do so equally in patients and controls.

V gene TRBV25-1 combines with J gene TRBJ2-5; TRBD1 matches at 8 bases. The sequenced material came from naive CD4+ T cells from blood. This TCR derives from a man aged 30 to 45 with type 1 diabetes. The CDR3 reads CASSEGGQGGNQETQYF. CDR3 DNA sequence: TGTGCCAGCAGTGAGGGAGGACAGGGCGGTAACCAAGAGACCCAGTACTTC.